The rows below give T cell receptor beta chains drawn from one sample of a study of PD-1 blockade in classical Hodgkin lymphoma. Generated by immunoSEQ multiplex PCR, the TCRdb table keeps only in-frame clones and is missing some. The table has about 21,000 clones, around 85% seen once. Sequencing used peripheral blood mononuclear cells (PBMCs), obtained before the fourth cycle of nivolumab. These receptors came from a human donor with classical Hodgkin lymphoma. The CDR3 runs from the conserved cysteine through the conserved F or W. D genes are given only for firm matches. A row's size may be missing; if present it is once, few, many or a size class.

CDR3	DNA	size	D	length	J	V
CASSAGTSFYEQYF	TGTGCCAGCAGCGCCGGGACTAGCTTCTACGAGCAGTACTTC	-	TRBD2	14	TRBJ2-7	TRBV9
CASSLGRDRFNYEQYF	TGCGCCAGCAGCTTGGGGCGTGACAGGTTCAACTACGAGCAGTACTTC	-	-	16	TRBJ2-7	TRBV5-1
CASSPGTANQPQHF	TGTGCCAGCAGCCCAGGGACAGCTAATCAGCCCCAGCATTTT	once	TRBD1	14	TRBJ1-5	TRBV11-2
CASSYQFIAGGLTYF	TGTGCCAGCAGTTACCAATTCATAGCGGGGGGGCTGACATACTTC	-	TRBD2	15	TRBJ2-5	TRBV6-5
CASSINRGSYEQYF	TGTGCCAGCAGCATCAACAGGGGAAGCTACGAGCAGTACTTC	-	TRBD1	14	TRBJ2-7	TRBV7-6
CASSKGRETQYF	TGTGCCAGCAGCAAAGGGAGGGAGACCCAGTACTTC	few	-	12	TRBJ2-5	TRBV21-1
CASSLGGARNYGYTF	TGTGCCAGCAGTTTAGGGGGGGCGCGTAACTATGGCTACACCTTC	-	-	15	TRBJ1-2	TRBV28
CASSRGLAGQETQYF	TGTGCCAGCAGCCGAGGACTAGCGGGGCAAGAGACCCAGTACTTC	-	TRBD2	15	TRBJ2-5	TRBV28
CASSMAGTWGDTQYF	TGTGCCAGTAGTATGGCAGGGACCTGGGGAGATACGCAGTATTTT	few	-	15	TRBJ2-3	TRBV19
CASSLDGGLPDAEQFF	TGTGCCAGCAGCTTAGATGGGGGCTTGCCAGATGCTGAGCAGTTCTTC	once	-	16	TRBJ2-1	TRBV7-8
CASSQDIPAGSGNTIYF	TGCGCCAGCAGCCAAGATATCCCGGCAGGCTCTGGAAACACCATATATTTT	-	-	17	TRBJ1-3	TRBV4-1
CASSLRTGNSYEQYF	TGTGCCAGCAGCCTTCGGACAGGGAACTCCTACGAGCAGTACTTC	-	TRBD1	15	TRBJ2-7	TRBV9
CSADWRETEAFF	TGCAGCGCCGACTGGAGGGAGACTGAAGCTTTCTTT	once	-	12	TRBJ1-1	TRBV29-1
CASSFGGSSLGEQYF	TGTGCCAGTAGCTTCGGGGGGAGTTCTTTGGGGGAGCAGTACTTC	-	TRBD2	15	TRBJ2-7	TRBV19
CASSLAGAGGNTIYF	TGTGCCAGCAGCCTTGCGGGGGCAGGTGGAAACACCATATATTTT	once	-	15	TRBJ1-3	TRBV9
CASSILGVGEKLFF	TGTGCCAGTAGTATATTGGGAGTCGGTGAAAAACTGTTTTTT	-	-	14	TRBJ1-4	TRBV19
CASGPDRDNEQFF	TGTGCTAGTGGTCCCGACAGGGACAATGAGCAGTTCTTC	-	TRBD1	13	TRBJ2-1	TRBV12-5
CASRSTGIPYEQYF	TGTGCCAGCAGGTCGACAGGAATCCCCTACGAGCAGTACTTC	-	-	14	TRBJ2-7	TRBV7-9
CASSYAGTENQPQHF	TGTGCCAGCAGCTACGCCGGGACAGAAAATCAGCCCCAGCATTTT	-	TRBD1	15	TRBJ1-5	TRBV7-9
CASSLVVGQGQPQHF	TGTGCCAGCAGCTTAGTCGTCGGCCAAGGCCAGCCCCAGCATTTT	-	-	15	TRBJ1-5	TRBV7-8
CASSLSGATGYTF	TGCGCCAGCAGCTTAAGCGGGGCGACGGGCTACACCTTC	-	-	13	TRBJ1-2	TRBV5-1
CASSEALRSYTF	TGTGCCAGCAGTGAAGCGCTTCGGTCTTACACCTTC	-	-	12	TRBJ1-2	TRBV2
CSVSPGRGNQPQHF	TGCAGCGTTTCGCCAGGGCGCGGCAATCAGCCCCAGCATTTT	-	-	14	TRBJ1-5	TRBV29-1
CASSSSWPWGSGANVLTF	TGTGCCAGCAGCTCGTCCTGGCCCTGGGGCTCTGGGGCCAACGTCCTGACTTTC	-	-	18	TRBJ2-6	TRBV7-9
CASSPRGDQPQHF	TGTGCCAGCTCACCACGCGGGGATCAGCCCCAGCATTTT	-	-	13	TRBJ1-5	TRBV18
CASSSGQDYTQYF	TGCGCCAGCAGCTCAGGACAGGATTATACGCAGTATTTT	-	TRBD1	13	TRBJ2-3	TRBV5-1
CASSPGRGGSGEQFF	TGCGCCAGCAGCCCTGGGCGGGGGGGCTCCGGTGAGCAGTTCTTC	-	TRBD2	15	TRBJ2-1	TRBV5-1